A single sample gave rise to the 15 T cell receptor beta chains below, sequenced in a study of PD-1 blockade in classical Hodgkin lymphoma. Time point of the sample: cycle 4 day 1 (C4D1), after less than seven weeks of nivolumab. Each patient relapsed following autologous stem cell transplantation, and prior brentuximab vedotin exposure differed. Libraries were prepared by immunoSEQ multiplex PCR; TCRdb keeps only in-frame clonotypes and omits some of them. The data contain roughly 15,000 clones, about 82% of them seen just once; the ten biggest clones take up 15% to 20%. The sample here was peripheral blood mononuclear cells (PBMCs), taken before the fourth cycle of nivolumab. These receptors all come from a human donor with classical Hodgkin lymphoma.

The CDR3 protein is CASNTGGPYNEQFF. The CDR3 DNA reads as TGTGCCAGTAATACGGGGGGGCCCTACAATGAGCAGTTCTTC. This chain connects TRBV19 to TRBJ2-1, with TRBD2 identical over 8 bases. V shed 7 bases and J 2 bases; nucleotides not matched to a gene: 4. The CDR3 is 14 residues long. Germline values: CDR1 LNHDA, CDR2 SQIVND (reference sequence).

V and J are TRBV2 and TRBJ2-7; 7 bases are shared with TRBD1. Germline V CDR1 and CDR2: SNHLY, FYNNEI. The CDR3 sequence is 16 residues long. V gave up 6 bases and J gave up 2 bases; unmatched junction bases: 13. CDR3 coding DNA: TGTGCCAGCAGGAAGGACAGGTCAGGGGCGGCCTACGAGCAGTACTTC. Translating gives CASRKDRSGAAYEQYF. The full variable domain, rest sourced from reference TRBV2 and TRBJ2-7, is EPEVTQTPSHQVTQMGQEVILRCVPISNHLYFYWYRQILGQKVEFLVSFYNNEISEKSEIFDDQFSVERPDGSNFTLKIRSTKLEDSAMYFCASRKDRSGAAYEQYFGPGTRLTVT.

V gene TRBV7-2 combines with J gene TRBJ2-1; D remains ambiguous. The CDR3 is 13 amino acids. Deletions cut 1 base from V and 6 bases from J, with 7 bases between. Germline V gene lookup returns CDR1 SGHTA and CDR2 FQGNSA. In DNA, the CDR3 is TGTGCCAGCAGCTTAGGCGGCTTCAATGAGCAGTTCTTC. This sequence encodes CASSLGGFNEQFF.

The count of this clone is one. The V gene is TRBV7-3, the J gene TRBJ2-2, with D tentatively TRBD1 (6 bases). Germline V gene data show CDR1 as SGHTA and CDR2 as FQGTGA. V dropped 5 bases and J dropped 7 bases, with 20 bases sitting between them. This CDR3 region has 16 residues. This CDR3 reads CASSRRDIPRGGELFF. The DNA of the CDR3 is TGTGCCAGCAGCCGCCGGGACATCCCCCGAGGCGGGGAGCTGTTTTTT. Complete variable domain (other parts from reference TRBV7-3 and TRBJ2-2): GAGVSQTPSNKVTEKGKYVELRCDPISGHTALYWYRQSLGQGPEFLIYFQGTGAADDSGLPNDRFFAVRPEGSVSTLKIQRTERGDSAVYLCASSRRDIPRGGELFFGEGSRLTVL.

The rearrangement joins TRBV27 to TRBJ2-7; 7 bases are shared with TRBD1. The CDR3 totals 15 residues. J was trimmed by 4 bases and V by 8 bases; bases with no gene match: 14. CDR1 MNHEY and CDR2 SMNVEV come from the germline V gene (reference sequence). The CDR3 protein is CASGPSRTGLYEQYF. The CDR3 DNA sequence: TGTGCCAGCGGGCCCTCTCGGACAGGCCTGTACGAGCAGTACTTC.

There are a few counts of this clone. The J gene is TRBJ1-2, the V gene TRBV11-2; D is perhaps TRBD1 (5 bases). CDR3 length: 13 amino acids. V lost 6 bases to trimming and J lost 4 bases, with 12 bases between them. In germline, CDR1 is SGHAT, CDR2 FQNNGV. CDR3 protein: CASRSNRIYGYTF. DNA for the CDR3: TGTGCCAGCAGATCCAACAGGATCTATGGCTACACCTTC.

As for this clone: The junction departs from germline at one end; a sequencing error may be responsible. The chain joins TRBV7-7 to TRBJ2-5; a weak D match, TRBD2 (5 bases). Per the germline V gene, CDR1 is SSHAT and CDR2 is FNYEAQ (reference sequence). CDR3 length: 15 residues. This chain's CDR3 is CASSIGRTAQETQYF. In DNA form, the CDR3 reads TGTGCTAGCAGCATAGGACGGACTGCGCAAGAGACCCAGTACTTC.

The chain joins TRBV4-1 to TRBJ2-7, with D possibly called TRBD1 or TRBD2 (5 bases each). The CDR3 totals 13 residues. CDR1 and CDR2 (germline): MGHRA, YSYEKL. V lost 8 bases and J 4 bases, leaving 15 bases between the germline ends. CDR3 region: CASWTGRNYEQYF. The CDR3 region has the DNA TGCGCCAGCTGGACGGGACGGAATTACGAGCAGTACTTC.

This clone was seen more than once but under ten times. V and J are TRBV18 and TRBJ2-7; 8 nucleotides align to TRBD1. Losses at the gene ends were 6 bases for V and 2 bases for J; bases not matched to a gene: 12. Looked up from germline, CDR1 is KGHSH and CDR2 is LQKENI. The CDR3 consists of 16 residues. In DNA, the CDR3 is TGTGCCAGCTCCCCCGGGACAGGATTCAACCCCTACGAGCAGTACTTC. The encoded protein is CASSPGTGFNPYEQYF.

The chain has TRBV4-3 and TRBJ2-7; possibly TRBD2 for D (5 bases). The CDR3 covers 16 residues. The germline V gene has CDR1 LGHNA and CDR2 YSLEER. V was cut by 0 bases and J by 3 bases, with 15 bases left in between. CDR3 sequence reads: CASSQDTGNPRYEQYF. The CDR3 bases are TGCGCCAGCAGCCAAGATACGGGGAATCCCCGCTACGAGCAGTACTTC.

The genes are TRBV11-2 and TRBJ1-2; possible D gene TRBD1, 6 bases. The CDR3 spans 14 residues. Trimming took 3 bases from V and 4 from J, leaving 12 bases between them. From germline, CDR1 is SGHAT and CDR2 FQNNGV. CDR3 sequence (DNA): TGTGCCAGCAGCTTCTCACAGGGAGGCTATGGCTACACCTTC. As protein: CASSFSQGGYGYTF.

The CDR3 here is CASSRSKETQYF. CDR3 DNA: TGTGCCAGCAGTCGGAGTAAGGAGACCCAGTACTTC. The rearrangement uses TRBV6-6 and TRBJ2-5; D remains ambiguous. Germline V gives CDR1 MNHNY, CDR2 SVGAGI (reference sequence). V was cut by 5 bases and J by 5 bases, with 9 bases left in between. This CDR3 region has 12 residues.

The chain recombines TRBV28 with TRBJ2-3; D is possibly TRBD2 (6 bases). Germline V lookup: CDR1 MDHEN, CDR2 SYDVKM. This CDR3 region has 16 residues. Deletions cut 5 bases from V and 3 bases from J, with 18 bases between. In nucleotides, the CDR3 is TGTGCCAGCAGTCCCCTCGGAGGCGGGATGACAGATACGCAGTATTTT. It codes for CASSPLGGGMTDTQYF.

The chain joins TRBV7-9 to TRBJ2-1; TRBD2 might be the D (6 bases). V was clipped by 3 bases and J by 0 bases, with 9 bases between them. Germline V gene lookup returns CDR1 SEHNR and CDR2 FQNEAQ (reference sequence). The CDR3 is 15 amino acids. CDR3 in amino acids: CASSLGLDSYNEQFF. The CDR3 nucleotides read TGTGCCAGCAGCTTGGGACTCGACTCCTACAATGAGCAGTTCTTC.

This clone turned up a few times. This chain links TRBV19 with TRBJ1-2; 8 positions agree with TRBD1. The junction had 12 bases not matched to a gene; V was cut back by 9 bases and J by 9 bases. In germline, CDR1 is LNHDA, CDR2 SQIVND (reference sequence). CDR3 length: 13 amino acids. CDR3: CASRLVGQGSYTF. The DNA of the CDR3 is TGTGCCAGCCGATTGGTCGGACAGGGAAGCTACACCTTC.